The rows below give T cell receptor beta chains drawn from one sample of a study of blood T cell repertoires in COVID-19. This table comes from immunoSEQ multiplex PCR, and its TCRdb copy is limited to in-frame clones, with some not included. The data contain tens of thousands of clones, about 86% of them seen just once; the ten biggest clones take up 4.5% to 5%. Sequenced material: peripheral blood. The receptors were gathered from a man aged 55 to 70 with acute or convalescent COVID-19. The CDR3 runs from the conserved cysteine through the conserved F or W. The D gene is left open where the match is weak. The size of a clone is reported for some rows only, either as once, few or many, or as a class for expanded clones.

clone size	D gene	V gene	J gene	CDR3 protein	CDR3 DNA
NA	TRBD1	TRBV2	TRBJ2-7	CASSGWTGMDEQYF	TGTGCCAGCAGTGGATGGACAGGGATGGACGAGCAGTACTTC
NA	NA	TRBV11-2	TRBJ1-2	CASSLDRVTNYGYTF	TGTGCCAGCAGCTTAGACCGGGTTACTAACTATGGCTACACCTTC
NA	TRBD2	TRBV5-1	TRBJ2-1	CASSVSGRSHNEQFF	TGCGCCAGCAGCGTCAGCGGGAGGTCCCACAATGAGCAGTTCTTC
NA	NA	TRBV3-1/TRBV3-2	TRBJ2-1	CASSYDRISYNEQFF	TGTGCCAGCAGCTACGACAGGATCTCCTACAATGAGCAGTTCTTC
NA	NA	TRBV4-2	TRBJ2-1	CASSQASGLFNEQFF	TGTGCCAGCAGCCAGGCTTCAGGCCTATTCAATGAGCAGTTCTTC
NA	NA	TRBV13	TRBJ1-5	CARWEGLQPQHF	TGTGCCAGGTGGGAGGGGCTTCAGCCCCAGCATTTT
NA	NA	TRBV6-5	TRBJ1-1	CASSIVRGTEAFF	TGTGCCAGCAGTATCGTAAGGGGGACTGAAGCTTTCTTT
few	NA	TRBV27	TRBJ1-1	CASSLTDSVNTEAFF	TGTGCCAGCAGTTTAACCGACAGCGTGAACACTGAAGCTTTCTTT
NA	TRBD2	TRBV6-5	TRBJ2-7	CASRNPSGNSYEQYF	TGTGCCAGCAGAAACCCTAGCGGGAACTCCTACGAGCAGTACTTC
NA	TRBD2	TRBV2	TRBJ2-1	CASSSGPPYNEQFF	TGTGCCAGCTCTAGCGGGCCTCCCTACAATGAGCAGTTCTTC
NA	TRBD2	TRBV19	TRBJ2-5	CATSSGRAGQTQYF	TGTGCCACCAGTAGCGGGAGGGCCGGACAGACCCAGTACTTC
NA	TRBD1	TRBV2	TRBJ1-1	CASSDSPRTGAEAFF	TGTGCCAGCAGTGATTCCCCTCGGACAGGGGCTGAAGCTTTCTTT
NA	NA	TRBV27	TRBJ2-7	CASSLAGPPWQYF	TGTGCCAGCAGTTTAGCAGGCCCGCCGTGGCAGTACTTC
NA	NA	TRBV29-1	TRBJ1-2	CSVQGTNYGYTF	TGCAGCGTCCAGGGGACTAACTATGGCTACACCTTC
NA	TRBD2	TRBV27	TRBJ2-1	CASTSPPSGRAGEQFF	TGTGCCAGCACCTCACCTCCTAGCGGGCGGGCAGGTGAGCAGTTCTTC
NA	TRBD2	TRBV2	TRBJ2-3	CASSFTSGRADTQYF	TGTGCCAGCAGTTTCACTAGCGGGAGGGCAGATACGCAGTATTTT
few	TRBD1	TRBV11-2	TRBJ2-5	CASSSRDRGQTQETQYF	TGTGCCAGCAGCTCGAGGGACAGGGGGCAGACACAAGAGACCCAGTACTTC
few	TRBD1	TRBV6-4	TRBJ2-7	CASSPQGQPNPYEQYF	TGTGCCAGCAGTCCTCAGGGACAGCCTAACCCGTACGAGCAGTACTTC
few	NA	TRBV7-4	TRBJ1-4	CASSLWWVGGLGEKLFF	TGTGCCAGCAGCTTATGGTGGGTTGGGGGGTTGGGTGAAAAACTGTTTTTT
NA	TRBD1	TRBV7-9	TRBJ1-2	CASSLAGTGVGYTF	TGTGCCAGCAGCTTAGCCGGGACAGGGGTTGGCTACACCTTC
NA	NA	TRBV3-1/TRBV3-2	TRBJ2-7	CASSQITGYEQYF	TGTGCCAGCAGCCAGATCACGGGCTACGAGCAGTACTTC
NA	NA	TRBV12-3/TRBV12-4	TRBJ1-4	CASSSRGDEKLFF	TGTGCCAGCAGTTCTCGGGGTGATGAAAAACTGTTTTTT
few	NA	TRBV27	TRBJ1-1	CASSSLDGKKTEAFF	TGTGCCAGCAGTTCGTTAGACGGGAAGAAGACTGAAGCTTTCTTT
NA	TRBD2	TRBV30	TRBJ2-1	CAWSASQQTSGWGSSYNEQFF	TGTGCCTGGAGTGCCTCACAACAAACTAGCGGATGGGGAAGCTCCTACAATGAGCAGTTCTTC
NA	NA	TRBV5-1	TRBJ1-2	CASSYLQGNYGYTF	TGCGCCAGCAGCTACCTACAGGGTAACTATGGCTACACCTTC
NA	TRBD2	TRBV19	TRBJ2-7	CASSIASGVSYEQYF	TGTGCCAGTAGTATCGCTAGCGGAGTCTCCTACGAGCAGTACTTC
NA	NA	TRBV2	TRBJ2-7	CASSLVSYEQYF	TGTGCCAGCAGCTTAGTGTCCTACGAGCAGTACTTC
NA	TRBD1	TRBV9	TRBJ2-1	CASSPPQDRASDEQFF	TGTGCCAGCAGCCCCCCGCAGGACAGGGCATCGGATGAGCAGTTCTTC
NA	NA	TRBV6-5	TRBJ1-1	CASIQRAEAFF	TGTGCCAGCATCCAGCGGGCTGAAGCTTTCTTT
NA	NA	TRBV18	TRBJ1-1	CASSPIRGADTEAFF	TGTGCCAGCTCACCCATCCGGGGGGCAGACACTGAAGCTTTCTTT
NA	TRBD2	TRBV7-2	TRBJ2-7	CASSPGGTSPREQYF	TGTGCCAGCAGCCCGGGGGGGACTAGCCCCCGCGAGCAGTACTTC
NA	TRBD2	TRBV18	TRBJ2-1	CASSPPELAGGGEQFF	TGTGCCAGCTCACCACCGGAGCTAGCGGGAGGAGGTGAGCAGTTCTTC
NA	TRBD2	TRBV5-4	TRBJ2-1	CASSGGLADSYNEQFF	TGTGCCAGCAGCGGGGGACTAGCTGATTCCTACAATGAGCAGTTCTTC
NA	TRBD1	TRBV5-1	TRBJ1-6	CASSLEQGRNSPLHF	TGCGCCAGCAGCTTGGAACAGGGGAGAAATTCACCCCTCCACTTT
once	TRBD2	TRBV9	TRBJ2-1	CASSVVGGSYNEQFF	TGTGCCAGCAGCGTAGTGGGGGGGTCCTACAATGAGCAGTTCTTC
NA	TRBD2	TRBV5-1	TRBJ2-1	CASSTGLAGYNEQFF	TGCGCCAGCAGCACGGGACTAGCGGGGTACAATGAGCAGTTCTTC
NA	NA	TRBV5-1	TRBJ2-5	CASSPSGEETQYF	TGCGCCAGCAGCCCTTCGGGGGAGGAGACCCAGTACTTC
NA	NA	TRBV27	TRBJ2-7	CASSSRGLASYEQYF	TGTGCCAGCAGCTCTCGAGGGCTAGCCTCCTACGAGCAGTACTTC
NA	TRBD1	TRBV5-6	TRBJ2-5	CASSGGQQETQYF	TGTGCCAGCAGCGGGGGACAGCAAGAGACCCAGTACTTC
NA	TRBD1	TRBV5-1	TRBJ2-2	CASSPTRGHEGGELFF	TGCGCCAGCAGCCCAACCAGGGGGCATGAAGGCGGGGAGCTGTTTTTT
NA	NA	TRBV15	TRBJ2-1	CATSSSYIQSISYNEQFF	TGTGCCACCAGCAGCTCGTACATACAATCCATCTCCTACAATGAGCAGTTCTTC
NA	TRBD1	TRBV5-4	TRBJ1-2	CASSLEGTGGRDGYTF	TGTGCCAGCAGCTTGGAAGGGACAGGGGGCAGGGATGGCTACACCTTC